This T cell receptor beta chain appears in the sequencing data of a study of T-cell reconstitution after alpha-beta-depleted transplantation in children. The CDR3 loop spans 16 amino acids. Researchers prepared the TCRbeta library using unique molecular identifiers, the study reports. TCRdb used MiXCR to reprocess the PCR reads, holding one entry per CDR3 protein. The data show about 640,000 distinct CDR3 sequences, over 15% seen once. Ten or more counts support this clonotype. This TCR was sampled from a human donor who donated a stem cell graft to a child with acute myeloid leukemia. V gene TRBV21-1 combines with J gene TRBJ2-1; the DNA was not compared with TRBD1, the D call given in the table. TRBV21-1 is a listed pseudogene. The sample here was PBMCs from the stem cell graft donor, taken from the stem cell graft. The CDR3 bases are TGTGCCAGCAGCGTCCGGGACAGCCGAGTCCACAATGAGCAGTTCTTC. Encoded protein: CASSVRDSRVHNEQFF.